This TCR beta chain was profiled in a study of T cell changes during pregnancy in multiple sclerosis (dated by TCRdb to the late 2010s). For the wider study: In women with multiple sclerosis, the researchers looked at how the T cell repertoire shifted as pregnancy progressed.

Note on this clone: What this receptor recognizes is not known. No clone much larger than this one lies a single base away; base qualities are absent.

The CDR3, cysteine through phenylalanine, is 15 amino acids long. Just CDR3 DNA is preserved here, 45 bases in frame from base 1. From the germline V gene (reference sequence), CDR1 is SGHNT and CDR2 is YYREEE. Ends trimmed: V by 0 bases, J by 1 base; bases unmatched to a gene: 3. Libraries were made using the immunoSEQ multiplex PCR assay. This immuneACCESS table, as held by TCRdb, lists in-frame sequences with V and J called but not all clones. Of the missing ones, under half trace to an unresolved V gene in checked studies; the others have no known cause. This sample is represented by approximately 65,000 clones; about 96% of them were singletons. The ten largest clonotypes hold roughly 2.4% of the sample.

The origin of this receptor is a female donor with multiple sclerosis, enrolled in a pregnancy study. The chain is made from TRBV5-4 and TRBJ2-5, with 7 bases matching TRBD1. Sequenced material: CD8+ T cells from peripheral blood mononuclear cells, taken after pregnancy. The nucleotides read TGTGCCAGCAGCTTGGTAGGGGACAGCCAAGAGACCCAGTACTTC. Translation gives CASSLVGDSQETQYF.